This record concerns one T cell receptor beta chain sequence. The study amplified TCR beta CDR3 regions using RNA transcripts. A first-round RT-PCR used HTBI primers, followed by a second-round multiplex PCR. TCRdb ran MiXCR on the multiplex PCR reads and lists one entry per CDR3 protein. Here the sample spans almost 750,000 distinct CDR3 sequences, about 44% being singletons. This sample stems from a study of Graves' ophthalmopathy and Graves' hyperthyroidism. CDR1 SGDLS and CDR2 YYNGEE come from the germline V gene. This CDR3 region has 17 residues. V was shortened by 5 bases and J by 0 bases, with 17 bases between the two germline ends.

The clonotype was recovered from an adult man with Graves' ophthalmopathy. This chain links TRBV9 with TRBJ1-4, with D unclear. Specimen: peripheral blood. CDR3 amino acids: CASSDPARRATNEKLFF. In nucleotides, the CDR3 is TGTGCCAGCAGTGACCCAGCCCGGAGGGCAACTAATGAAAAACTGTTTTTT.